One and the same sample provided the 8 T cell receptor beta chains below, sequenced in a study of blood T cell repertoires in COVID-19. The repertoire was sequenced with immunoSEQ multiplex PCR; TCRdb's copy has only in-frame clones and lacks some. Among tens of thousands of clones listed, around four fifths were seen once. The sequenced material came from peripheral blood. The source of these receptors is a man in his fifties or sixties with COVID-19, enrolled during active disease.

V gene TRBV30 combines with J gene TRBJ1-2; D is ambiguous. Per germline, CDR1 GTSNPN and CDR2 SVGIG (reference sequence). Trimming stripped 0 bases from V and 4 bases from J, with 9 bases between. The CDR3 consists of 13 residues. The CDR3 sequence is CAWSVSGLYGYTF. The CDR3 DNA sequence: TGTGCCTGGAGTGTATCTGGCCTCTATGGCTACACCTTC.

This clone has just one count. The chain uses TRBV6-6 and TRBJ2-1; no clear D. The CDR3 loop spans 10 amino acids. Germline CDR1 reads MNHNY; CDR2 reads SVGAGI (reference sequence). Trimming cost V 8 bases and J 6 bases, with 5 bases left between them. The CDR3 sequence: CASGPNEQFF. CDR3 DNA: TGTGCCAGCGGCCCCAATGAGCAGTTCTTC.

This rearrangement joins TRBV10-3 to TRBJ2-3; a possible D gene is TRBD1 (6 bases). This CDR3 is built from 12 residues. Germline lookup yields CDR1 ENHRY and CDR2 SYGVKD. V gave up 2 bases and J gave up 7 bases, with 7 bases separating them. This CDR3 reads CAISEGQYTQYF. The CDR3 nucleotides are TGTGCCATCAGTGAGGGACAGTATACGCAGTATTTT.

CDR3 nucleotide sequence: TGTGCCAGCTCACCGCCCAGGGGTTTTTTGGATGGCTACACCTTC. Its protein is CASSPPRGFLDGYTF. The chain links TRBV18 to TRBJ1-2; the D gene is possibly TRBD1 (6 bases). V lost 3 bases, J lost 6 bases, and 17 bases lay in between. Germline V gene lookup returns CDR1 KGHSH and CDR2 LQKENI. This CDR3 region has 15 residues.

The gene calls are TRBV11-2 and TRBJ2-3; 9 bases align to TRBD2. With V trimmed by 1 base and J by 6 bases, 8 bases remained unmatched. The CDR3 consists of 16 residues. Germline CDR1 is SGHAT and CDR2 is FQNNGV. The CDR3: CASSLGALAGIDTQYF. The CDR3 DNA is TGTGCCAGCAGCTTAGGTGCGCTAGCGGGGATTGATACGCAGTATTTT. Full variable domain (outside the CDR3, taken from reference TRBV11-2 and TRBJ2-3): EAGVAQSPRYKIIEKRQSVAFWCNPISGHATLYWYQQILGQGPKLLIQFQNNGVVDDSQLPKDRFSAERLKGVDSTLKIQPAKLEDSAVYLCASSLGALAGIDTQYFGPGTRLTVL.

The chain couples TRBV28 to TRBJ2-3; 7 bases match TRBD1. Trimming removed 3 bases from V and 4 bases from J; junction bases left unmatched: 1. This CDR3 region has 13 residues. The germline gives CDR1 MDHEN, CDR2 SYDVKM. Here the CDR3 reads CASSLQGADTQYF. The CDR3 DNA reads TGTGCCAGCAGTTTGCAGGGGGCAGATACGCAGTATTTT.

The chain links TRBV7-9 to TRBJ2-5, with unresolved D. The CDR3 runs 13 residues. V was trimmed by 2 bases and J by 5 bases, leaving 9 bases between them. Germline CDR1 is SEHNR and CDR2 is FQNEAQ (reference sequence). The CDR3 spells CASSLLAGETQYF. In nucleotides, the CDR3 is TGTGCCAGCAGCTTATTAGCTGGTGAGACCCAGTACTTC.

This clone was counted a few times. The rearrangement links TRBV29-1 to TRBJ2-1, with 9 bases identical to TRBD2. From germline, CDR1 is SQVTM and CDR2 ANQGSEA. CDR3 size: 15 residues. J was trimmed by 7 bases and V by 6 bases; bases with no gene match: 13. The CDR3 DNA reads TGCAGCGTCCCCAAGGCGGGAGGGCCCGGGAATGAGCAGTTCTTC. Translation gives CSVPKAGGPGNEQFF.